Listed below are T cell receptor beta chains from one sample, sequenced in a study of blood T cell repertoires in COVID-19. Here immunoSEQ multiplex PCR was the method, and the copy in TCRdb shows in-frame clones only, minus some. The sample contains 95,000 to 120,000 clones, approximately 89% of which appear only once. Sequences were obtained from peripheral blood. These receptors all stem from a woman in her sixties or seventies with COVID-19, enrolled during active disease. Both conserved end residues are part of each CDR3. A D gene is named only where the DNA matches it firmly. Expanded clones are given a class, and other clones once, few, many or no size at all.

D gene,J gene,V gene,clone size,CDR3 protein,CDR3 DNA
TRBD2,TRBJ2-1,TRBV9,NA,CASSLRGGPYNEQFF,TGTGCCAGCAGCCTCCGGGGGGGCCCTTACAATGAGCAGTTCTTC
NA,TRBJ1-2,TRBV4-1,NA,CASSQDPTQNYGYTF,TGCGCCAGCAGCCAAGATCCCACGCAGAACTATGGCTACACCTTC
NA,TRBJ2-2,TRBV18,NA,CASSSEPIGGELFF,TGTGCCAGCTCATCCGAACCCATCGGGGGGGAGCTGTTTTTT
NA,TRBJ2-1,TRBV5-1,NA,CASSFSSSRESEQFF,TGCGCCAGCAGCTTCTCGTCTTCTAGGGAGAGTGAGCAGTTCTTC
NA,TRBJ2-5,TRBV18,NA,CASASTRRGSDQYF,TGTGCCAGCGCCTCCACTAGGAGGGGATCGGACCAGTACTTC
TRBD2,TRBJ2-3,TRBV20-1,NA,CSASSGGGSPSSRDTQYF,TGCAGTGCCAGTAGCGGGGGGGGGTCCCCCTCCAGCCGCGATACGCAGTATTTT
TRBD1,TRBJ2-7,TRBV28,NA,CASIGQGNSYEQYF,TGTGCCAGCATAGGACAGGGAAACTCCTACGAGCAGTACTTC
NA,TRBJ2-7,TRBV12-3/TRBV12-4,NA,CASSLTRNYEQYF,TGTGCCAGCAGTTTGACTAGGAACTACGAGCAGTACTTC
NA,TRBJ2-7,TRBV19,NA,CASSIGGYEQYF,TGTGCCAGTAGTATCGGCGGCTACGAGCAGTACTTC
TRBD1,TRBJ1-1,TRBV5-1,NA,CASSLATGGLHTEAFF,TGCGCCAGCAGCTTGGCAACAGGGGGACTCCACACTGAAGCTTTCTTT
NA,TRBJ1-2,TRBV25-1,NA,CASSEYRGPNYGYTF,TGTGCCAGCAGTGAATATCGCGGCCCCAACTATGGCTACACCTTC
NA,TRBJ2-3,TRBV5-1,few,CASSADLQGTDTQYF,TGCGCCAGCAGCGCGGATCTTCAGGGGACAGATACGCAGTATTTT
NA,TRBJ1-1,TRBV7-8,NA,CASTRGSEAFF,TGTGCCAGCACCCGCGGGTCTGAAGCTTTCTTT
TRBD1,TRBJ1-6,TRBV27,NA,CASSLTPGQPINSPLHF,TGTGCCAGCAGTTTAACACCGGGACAGCCTATTAATTCACCCCTCCACTTT
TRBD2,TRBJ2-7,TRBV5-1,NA,CASSLAGTSASYEQYF,TGCGCCAGCAGCTTGGCCGGGACTAGCGCCTCCTACGAGCAGTACTTC
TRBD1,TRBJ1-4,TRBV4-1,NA,CASSQGDRVEKLFF,TGCGCTAGCAGCCAAGGGGACAGGGTTGAAAAACTGTTTTTT
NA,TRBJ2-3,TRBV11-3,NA,CASSSRTSTDTQYF,TGTGCCAGCAGCTCCCGGACATCCACAGATACGCAGTATTTT
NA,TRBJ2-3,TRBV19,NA,CASSLIEASSTDTQYF,TGTGCCAGTAGTTTGATAGAGGCCTCTAGCACAGATACGCAGTATTTT
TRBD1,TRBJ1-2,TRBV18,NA,CASSPPGQGNYGYTF,TGTGCCAGCTCACCCCCCGGACAGGGAAACTATGGCTACACCTTC
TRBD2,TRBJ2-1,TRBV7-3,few,CASSTRGDEQFF,TGTGCCAGCAGCACCCGGGGGGATGAGCAGTTCTTC
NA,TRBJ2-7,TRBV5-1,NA,CASSLGSHTYEQYF,TGCGCCAGCAGCTTGGGTAGCCACACCTACGAGCAGTACTTC
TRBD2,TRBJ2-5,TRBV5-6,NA,CASTPGLAGGTQETQYF,TGTGCCAGCACCCCTGGACTAGCGGGGGGAACGCAAGAGACCCAGTACTTC
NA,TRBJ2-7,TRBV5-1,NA,CASSTGPTYEQYF,TGCGCCAGCAGCACAGGGCCCACCTACGAGCAGTACTTC
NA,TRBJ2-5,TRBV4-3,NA,CASSQATGLETQYF,TGCGCCAGCAGCCAAGCTACAGGGCTGGAGACCCAGTACTTC
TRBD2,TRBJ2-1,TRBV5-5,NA,CASPSRGVSYNEQFF,TGTGCCAGCCCATCCCGGGGGGTCTCCTACAATGAGCAGTTCTTC
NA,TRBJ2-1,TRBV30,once,CAWSVRQGYNEQFF,TGTGCCTGGAGTGTACGCCAGGGCTACAATGAGCAGTTCTTC
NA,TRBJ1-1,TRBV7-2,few,CASSPGRGGGEAFF,TGTGCCAGCAGCCCGGGACGGGGGGGAGGTGAAGCTTTCTTT
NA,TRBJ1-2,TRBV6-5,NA,CASTRGIITNYGYTF,TGTGCCTCAACCAGGGGAATAATAACTAACTATGGCTACACCTTC
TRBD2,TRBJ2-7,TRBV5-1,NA,CASSLSGTTPGYEQYF,TGCGCCAGCAGCTTAAGCGGGACCACTCCCGGCTACGAGCAGTACTTC
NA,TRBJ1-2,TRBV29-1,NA,CSVDSGRGEGYTF,TGCAGCGTTGACTCTGGCAGGGGAGAAGGCTACACCTTC
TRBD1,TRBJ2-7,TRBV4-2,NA,CASSQDGDRGYEQYF,TGTGCCAGCAGCCAAGATGGGGACAGGGGATACGAGCAGTACTTC
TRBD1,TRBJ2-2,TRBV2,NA,CASSILRGRTGELFF,TGTGCCAGCAGTATACTGAGGGGGCGGACCGGGGAGCTGTTTTTT
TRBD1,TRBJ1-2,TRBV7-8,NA,CASSIQGNYGYTF,TGTGCCAGCAGCATACAGGGGAACTATGGCTACACCTTC
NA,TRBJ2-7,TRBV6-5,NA,CASSYGDNYEQYF,TGTGCCAGCAGTTACGGGGACAACTACGAGCAGTACTTC
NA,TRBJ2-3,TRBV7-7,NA,CASSFPLQDYTQYF,TGTGCCAGCAGCTTCCCCTTACAGGATTATACGCAGTATTTT
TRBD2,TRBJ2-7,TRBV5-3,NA,CARSLGIATSGETYEQYF,TGTGCCAGAAGCTTGGGGATTGCGACTAGCGGGGAAACCTACGAGCAGTACTTC
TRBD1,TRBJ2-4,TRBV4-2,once,CASSRAQNRGPVSKNIQYF,TGTGCCAGCAGCCGTGCGCAAAACAGGGGGCCGGTATCCAAAAACATTCAGTACTTC
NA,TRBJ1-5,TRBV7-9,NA,CASSLAVQGGDNQPQHF,TGTGCCAGCAGCTTAGCAGTGCAGGGAGGAGACAATCAGCCCCAGCATTTT
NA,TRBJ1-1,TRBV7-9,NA,CASTTTGNGEAFF,TGTGCCAGCACCACGACAGGAAATGGTGAAGCTTTCTTT
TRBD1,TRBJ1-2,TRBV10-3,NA,CAISESNTGGDYGYTF,TGTGCCATCAGTGAGTCGAATACAGGGGGGGACTATGGCTACACCTTC
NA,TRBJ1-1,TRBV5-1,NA,CASSLGPWNTEAFF,TGCGCCAGCAGCTTGGGTCCTTGGAACACTGAAGCTTTCTTT
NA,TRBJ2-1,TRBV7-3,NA,CASSLNYGEVTEQFF,TGTGCCAGCAGCTTAAATTACGGCGAGGTCACTGAGCAGTTCTTC
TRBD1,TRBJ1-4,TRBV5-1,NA,CASTPFTGANEKLFF,TGCGCCAGCACGCCTTTCACAGGGGCTAATGAAAAACTGTTTTTT